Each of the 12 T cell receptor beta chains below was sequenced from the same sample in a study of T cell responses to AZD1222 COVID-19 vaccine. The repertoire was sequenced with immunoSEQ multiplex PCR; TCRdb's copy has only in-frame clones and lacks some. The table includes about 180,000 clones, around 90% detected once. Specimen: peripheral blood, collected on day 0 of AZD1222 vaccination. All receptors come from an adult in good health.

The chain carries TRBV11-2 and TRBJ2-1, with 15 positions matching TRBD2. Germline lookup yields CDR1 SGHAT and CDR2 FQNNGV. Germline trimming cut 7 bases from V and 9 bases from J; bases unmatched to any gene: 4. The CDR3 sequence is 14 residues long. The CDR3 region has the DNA TGTGCCAGCACGGGACTAGCGGGGGGTCTTGAGCAGTTCTTC. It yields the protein CASTGLAGGLEQFF.

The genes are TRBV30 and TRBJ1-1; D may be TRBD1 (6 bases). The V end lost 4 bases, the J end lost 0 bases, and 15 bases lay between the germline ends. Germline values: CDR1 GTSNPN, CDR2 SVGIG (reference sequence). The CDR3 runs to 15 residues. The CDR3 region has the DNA TGTGCCTGGACCCCCCCCAGGGGTGTGAACACTGAAGCTTTCTTT. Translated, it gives CAWTPPRGVNTEAFF.

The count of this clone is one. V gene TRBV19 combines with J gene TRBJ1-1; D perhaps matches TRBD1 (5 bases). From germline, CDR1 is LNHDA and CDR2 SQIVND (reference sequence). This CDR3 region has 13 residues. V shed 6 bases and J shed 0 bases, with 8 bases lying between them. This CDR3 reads CASSMTVNTEAFF. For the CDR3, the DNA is TGTGCCAGTAGCATGACAGTGAACACTGAAGCTTTCTTT.

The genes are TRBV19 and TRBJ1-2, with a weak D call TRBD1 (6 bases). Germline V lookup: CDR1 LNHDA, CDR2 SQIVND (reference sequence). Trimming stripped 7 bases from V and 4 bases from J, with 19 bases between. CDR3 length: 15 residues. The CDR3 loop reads CASTPTGKGVYGYTF. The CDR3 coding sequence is TGTGCCAGTACCCCTACAGGGAAAGGGGTCTATGGCTACACCTTC.

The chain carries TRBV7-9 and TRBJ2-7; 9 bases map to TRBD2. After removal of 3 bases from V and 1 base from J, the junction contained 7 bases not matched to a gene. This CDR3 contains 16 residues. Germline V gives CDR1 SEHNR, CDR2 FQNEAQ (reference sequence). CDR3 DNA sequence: TGTGCCAGCAGCTTTTACCTAGCGGGACGTTCCTACGAGCAGTACTTC. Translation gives CASSFYLAGRSYEQYF.

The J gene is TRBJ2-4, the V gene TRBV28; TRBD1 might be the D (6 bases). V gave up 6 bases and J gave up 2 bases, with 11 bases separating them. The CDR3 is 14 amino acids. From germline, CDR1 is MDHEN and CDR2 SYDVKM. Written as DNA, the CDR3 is TGTGCCAGCAGCCTAGGGGGTTCCAAAAACATTCAGTACTTC. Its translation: CASSLGGSKNIQYF.

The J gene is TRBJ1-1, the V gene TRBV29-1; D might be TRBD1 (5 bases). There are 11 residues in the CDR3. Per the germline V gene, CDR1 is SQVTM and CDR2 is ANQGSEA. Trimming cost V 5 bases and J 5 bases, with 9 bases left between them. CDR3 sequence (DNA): TGCAGCGTTCAAGGGGAAACTGAAGCTTTCTTT. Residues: CSVQGETEAFF. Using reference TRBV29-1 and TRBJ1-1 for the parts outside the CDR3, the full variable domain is SAVISQKPSRDICQRGTSLTIQCQVDSQVTMMFWYRQQPGQSLTLIATANQGSEATYESGFVIDKFPISRPNLTFSTLTVSNMSPEDSSIYLCSVQGETEAFFGQGTRLTVV.

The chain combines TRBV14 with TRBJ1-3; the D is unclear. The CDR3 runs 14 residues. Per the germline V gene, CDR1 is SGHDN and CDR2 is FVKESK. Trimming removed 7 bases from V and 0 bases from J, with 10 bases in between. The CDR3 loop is CASTPSSSGNTIYF. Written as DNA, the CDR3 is TGTGCCAGCACCCCCTCCAGCTCTGGAAACACCATATATTTT.

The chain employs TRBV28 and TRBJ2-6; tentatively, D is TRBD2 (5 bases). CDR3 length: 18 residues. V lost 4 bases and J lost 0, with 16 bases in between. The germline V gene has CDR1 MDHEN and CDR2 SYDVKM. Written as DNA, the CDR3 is TGTGCCAGCAGTTCCCGAGGAGGTAGAATCTCTGGGGCCAACGTCCTGACTTTC. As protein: CASSSRGGRISGANVLTF.

For the CDR3, the DNA is TGCGCCAGCAGCCAAGAAGGGGGACAGGTCTTCGGGGAAAAACTGTTTTTT. Protein sequence: CASSQEGGQVFGEKLFF. The genes are TRBV4-3 and TRBJ1-4; 8 bases align to TRBD1. The length of the CDR3 is 17 residues. The germline V gene encodes CDR1 LGHNA and CDR2 YSLEER. The V segment lost 0 bases and the J segment 8 bases; nucleotides outside the gene matches: 11.

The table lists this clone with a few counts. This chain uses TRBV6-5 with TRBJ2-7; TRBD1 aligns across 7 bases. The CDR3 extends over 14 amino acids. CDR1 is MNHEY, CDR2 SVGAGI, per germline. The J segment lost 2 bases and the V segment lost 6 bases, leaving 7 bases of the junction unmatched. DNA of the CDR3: TGTGCCAGCAGACCTTCGACAGGGACCTACGAGCAGTACTTC. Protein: CASRPSTGTYEQYF.

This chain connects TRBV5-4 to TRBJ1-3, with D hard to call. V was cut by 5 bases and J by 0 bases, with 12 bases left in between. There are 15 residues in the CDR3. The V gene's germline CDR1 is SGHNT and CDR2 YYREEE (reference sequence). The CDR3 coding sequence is TGTGCCAGCAGTTCAAACCCGGGCTCTGGAAACACCATATATTTT. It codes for CASSSNPGSGNTIYF.